This entry concerns a single T cell receptor (beta chain). The antigen is undetermined. Profiled with immunoSEQ multiplex PCR; TCRdb holds only in-frame clones, not every one. The top ten hold 66% of the sample, which has about 9,100 clones, under 95% seen once. Unmatched junction bases numbered 6, after V lost 0 bases and J lost 3 bases. CDR1 is LGHNA and CDR2 is YNFKEQ in the germline V gene. CDR3 length: 16 amino acids. The record originates from a study of STAT3 mutations in large granular lymphocyte leukemia. Overall study results and limits: Every T-cell large granular lymphocyte leukemia patient had at least one immunodominant TCR beta clonotype. In 6 of 18 patients, new TCR clonotypes emerged after therapy. A small but highly pathogenic clone may have been missed. Clonal expansion was inferred from other time points because no sample existed at each clone's first appearance. In several patients, dominant TCR clone burden exceeded STAT3 mutant burden.

The specimen sequenced was peripheral blood mononuclear cells. The V gene is TRBV4-2, the J gene TRBJ2-3, with 7 bases aligning to TRBD2. This TCR was sampled from a man in his fifties or sixties with T-cell large granular lymphocyte leukemia. Some clones in this sample may be carry-over from other donors' samples. The CDR3 DNA reads as TGTGCCAGCAGCCAAGATCGAGGACTAGTGACAGATACGCAGTATTTT. It is translated as CASSQDRGLVTDTQYF.